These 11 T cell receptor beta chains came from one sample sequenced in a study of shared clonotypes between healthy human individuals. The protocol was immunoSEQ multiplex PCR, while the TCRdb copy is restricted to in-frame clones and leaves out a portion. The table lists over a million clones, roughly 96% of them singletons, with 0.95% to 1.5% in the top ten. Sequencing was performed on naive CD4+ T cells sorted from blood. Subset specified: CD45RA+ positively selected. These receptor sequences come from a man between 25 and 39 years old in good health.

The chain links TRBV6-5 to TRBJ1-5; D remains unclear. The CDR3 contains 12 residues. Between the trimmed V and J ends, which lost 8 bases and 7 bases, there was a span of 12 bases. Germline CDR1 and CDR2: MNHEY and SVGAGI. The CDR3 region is CASGEYLQPQHF. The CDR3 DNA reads TGTGCCAGCGGTGAATACCTACAGCCCCAGCATTTT.

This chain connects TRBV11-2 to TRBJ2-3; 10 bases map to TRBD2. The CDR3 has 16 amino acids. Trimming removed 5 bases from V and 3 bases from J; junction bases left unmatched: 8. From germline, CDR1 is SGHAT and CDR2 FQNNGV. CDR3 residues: CASSLPQTSGTDTQYF. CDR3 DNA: TGTGCCAGCAGCCTACCACAGACTAGCGGGACAGATACGCAGTATTTT. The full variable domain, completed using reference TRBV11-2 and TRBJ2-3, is EAGVAQSPRYKIIEKRQSVAFWCNPISGHATLYWYQQILGQGPKLLIQFQNNGVVDDSQLPKDRFSAERLKGVDSTLKIQPAKLEDSAVYLCASSLPQTSGTDTQYFGPGTRLTVL.

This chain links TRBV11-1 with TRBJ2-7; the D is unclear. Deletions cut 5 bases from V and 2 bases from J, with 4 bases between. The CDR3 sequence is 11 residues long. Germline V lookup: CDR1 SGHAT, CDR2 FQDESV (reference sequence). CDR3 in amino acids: CASSNAYEQYF. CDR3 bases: TGTGCCAGCAGCAATGCCTACGAGCAGTACTTC.

In DNA form, the CDR3 reads TGTGCCAGTTTTATAACAGATTCCTACGAGCAGTACTTC. As protein: CASFITDSYEQYF. The V and J genes are TRBV19 and TRBJ2-7; unclear D gene. Germline V gives CDR1 LNHDA, CDR2 SQIVND (reference sequence). V was clipped by 8 bases and J by 1 base, with 12 bases between them. The CDR3 totals 13 residues.

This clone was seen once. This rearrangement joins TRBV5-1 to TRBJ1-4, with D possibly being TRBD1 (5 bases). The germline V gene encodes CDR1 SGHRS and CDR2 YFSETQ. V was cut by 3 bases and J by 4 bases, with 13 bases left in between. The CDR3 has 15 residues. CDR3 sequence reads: CASSSGTDYNEKLFF. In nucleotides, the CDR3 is TGCGCCAGCAGCTCCGGGACCGACTATAATGAAAAACTGTTTTTT.

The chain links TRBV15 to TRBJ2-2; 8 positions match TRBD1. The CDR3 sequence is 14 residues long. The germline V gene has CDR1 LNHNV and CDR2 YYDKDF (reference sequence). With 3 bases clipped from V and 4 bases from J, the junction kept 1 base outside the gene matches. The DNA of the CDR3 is TGTGCCACCAGCAGCCAGGGGGCCACCGGGGAGCTGTTTTTT. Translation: CATSSQGATGELFF.

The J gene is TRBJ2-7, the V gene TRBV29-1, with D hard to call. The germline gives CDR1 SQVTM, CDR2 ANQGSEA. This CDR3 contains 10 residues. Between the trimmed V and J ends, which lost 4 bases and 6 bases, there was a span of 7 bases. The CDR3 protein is CSVGVSEQYF. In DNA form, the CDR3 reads TGCAGCGTTGGAGTCAGCGAGCAGTACTTC.

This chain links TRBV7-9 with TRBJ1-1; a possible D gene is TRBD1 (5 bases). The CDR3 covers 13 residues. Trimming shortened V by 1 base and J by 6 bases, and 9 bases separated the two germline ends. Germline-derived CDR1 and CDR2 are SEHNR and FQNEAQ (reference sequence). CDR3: CASSLGQGAEAFF. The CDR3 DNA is TGTGCCAGCAGCTTAGGTCAGGGAGCTGAAGCTTTCTTT.

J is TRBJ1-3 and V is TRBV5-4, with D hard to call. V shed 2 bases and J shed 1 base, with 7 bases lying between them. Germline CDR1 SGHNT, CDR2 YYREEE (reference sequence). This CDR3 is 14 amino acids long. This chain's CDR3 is CASSFGASGNTIYF. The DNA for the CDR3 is TGTGCCAGCAGCTTTGGAGCGTCTGGAAACACCATATATTTT.

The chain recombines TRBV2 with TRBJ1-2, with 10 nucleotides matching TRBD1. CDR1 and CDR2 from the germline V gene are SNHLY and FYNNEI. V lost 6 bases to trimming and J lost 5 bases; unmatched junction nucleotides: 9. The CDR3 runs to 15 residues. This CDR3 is CASRSSGTGVYGYTF. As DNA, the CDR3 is TGTGCCAGCAGATCTTCCGGGACAGGGGTGTATGGCTACACCTTC.

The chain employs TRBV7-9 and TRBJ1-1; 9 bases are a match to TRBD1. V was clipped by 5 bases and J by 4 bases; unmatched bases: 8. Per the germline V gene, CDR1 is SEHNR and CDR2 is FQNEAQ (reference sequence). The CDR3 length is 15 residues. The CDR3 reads CASSIGDRESTEAFF. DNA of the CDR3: TGTGCCAGCAGCATAGGGGACAGGGAGTCCACTGAAGCTTTCTTT.